Following are 5 T cell receptor beta chains from one sample sequenced in a study of sequential checkpoint blockade in melanoma. Assay used: immunoSEQ multiplex PCR; TCRdb lists only in-frame clones, some missing. The sample carries about 28,000 clones, less than 90% recorded once. The sample's treatment: randomized to nivolumab then ipilimumab (arm A) or the reverse (arm B). The sample consisted of CD8+ T cells sorted from blood (inferred from file names), taken from a patient given nivolumab and ipilimumab in sequence. All receptors come from a human donor with melanoma.

J is TRBJ2-1 and V is TRBV5-4; 9 nucleotides line up with TRBD2. The CDR3 is 19 amino acids. Germline V gene data show CDR1 as SGHNT and CDR2 as YYREEE (reference sequence). The V and J ends lost 3 bases and 2 bases, in that order; junction bases with no gene match: 15. CDR3 sequence (DNA): TGTGCCAGCAGCTCCTCCGGGACTAGCATTGGGAATACCTACAATGAGCAGTTCTTC. This sequence encodes CASSSSGTSIGNTYNEQFF.

The V call is TRBV5-4, the J call TRBJ2-5; D not certain. CDR1 SGHNT and CDR2 YYREEE come from the germline V gene (reference sequence). Trimming removed 2 bases from V and 0 bases from J, with 14 bases in between. CDR3 length equals 16 residues. CDR3 amino acids: CASSFGIAAHQETQYF. CDR3 bases: TGTGCCAGCAGCTTTGGTATTGCGGCGCACCAAGAGACCCAGTACTTC.

The rearrangement links TRBV13 to TRBJ2-1, with 10 bases fitting TRBD1. V was pared by 1 base and J by 9 bases, with 18 bases of the junction left unmatched. This CDR3 comprises 19 residues. Germline CDR1 reads PRHDT; CDR2 reads FYEKMQ (reference sequence). CDR3 DNA sequence: TGTGCCAGCAGCTTAGCTGGGTGGGCCCGGGACAGGGGCGCAGGTGAGCAGTTCTTC. Translation: CASSLAGWARDRGAGEQFF.

V and J are TRBV28 and TRBJ2-7, with a possible D match to TRBD2 (5 bases). CDR3 length: 14 residues. Germline V lookup: CDR1 MDHEN, CDR2 SYDVKM. The germline V and J ends were trimmed by 1 base and 2 bases, with 9 bases remaining between them. In DNA form, the CDR3 reads TGTGCCAGCAGTTTATCGGGGTTGGCCTACGAGCAGTACTTC. Encoded protein: CASSLSGLAYEQYF.

The chain joins TRBV28 to TRBJ1-5; TRBD1 matches 10 bases. CDR1 is MDHEN, CDR2 SYDVKM, per germline. The CDR3 contains 16 residues. The V segment lost 6 bases and the J segment 2 bases; nucleotides outside the gene matches: 7. CDR3 region: CASRPGTGEGNQPQHF. The CDR3 region has the DNA TGTGCCAGCAGACCGGGGACAGGGGAAGGCAATCAGCCCCAGCATTTT.